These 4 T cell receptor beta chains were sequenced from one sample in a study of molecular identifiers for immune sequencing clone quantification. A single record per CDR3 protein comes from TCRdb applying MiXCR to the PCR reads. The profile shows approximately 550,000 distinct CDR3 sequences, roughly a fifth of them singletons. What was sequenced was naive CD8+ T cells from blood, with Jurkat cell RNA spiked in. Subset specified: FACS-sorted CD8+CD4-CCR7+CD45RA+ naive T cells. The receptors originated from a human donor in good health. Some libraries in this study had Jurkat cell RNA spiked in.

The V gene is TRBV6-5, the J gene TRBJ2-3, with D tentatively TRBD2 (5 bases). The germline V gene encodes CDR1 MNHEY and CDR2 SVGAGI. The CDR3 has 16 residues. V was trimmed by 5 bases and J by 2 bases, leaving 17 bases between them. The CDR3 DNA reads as TGTGCCAGCAGTCACGGACTTCTTCCTGACACAGATACGCAGTATTTT. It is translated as CASSHGLLPDTDTQYF.

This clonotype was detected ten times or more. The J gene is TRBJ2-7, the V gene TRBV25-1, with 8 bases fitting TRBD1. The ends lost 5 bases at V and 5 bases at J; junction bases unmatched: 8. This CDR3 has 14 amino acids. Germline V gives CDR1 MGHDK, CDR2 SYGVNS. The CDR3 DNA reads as TGTGCCAGCAGTAGAGGACAGGGATGGGACGAGCAGTACTTC. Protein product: CASSRGQGWDEQYF.

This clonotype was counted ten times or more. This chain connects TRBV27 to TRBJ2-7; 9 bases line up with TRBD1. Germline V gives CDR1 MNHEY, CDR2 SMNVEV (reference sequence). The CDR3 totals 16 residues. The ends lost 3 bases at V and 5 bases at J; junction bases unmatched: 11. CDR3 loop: CASSFSLTGGVDEQYF. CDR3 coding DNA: TGTGCCAGCAGTTTCTCACTGACAGGGGGAGTGGACGAGCAGTACTTC.

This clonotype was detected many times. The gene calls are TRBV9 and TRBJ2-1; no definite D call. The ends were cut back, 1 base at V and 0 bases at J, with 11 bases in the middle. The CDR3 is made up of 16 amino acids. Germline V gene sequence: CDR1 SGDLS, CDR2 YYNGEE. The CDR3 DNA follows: TGTGCCAGCAGCGTATTCTCCCAGAGCTCCTACAATGAGCAGTTCTTC. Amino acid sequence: CASSVFSQSSYNEQFF.